Listed here is a single T cell receptor beta chain. This specimen belongs to a study of blood T cell repertoires in COVID-19. Germline trimming cut 6 bases from V and 3 bases from J; bases unmatched to any gene: 7. Per the germline V gene, CDR1 is SGHTA and CDR2 is FQGTGA. The CDR3 is 15 residues long. Each participant's cohort was designated according to participant-reported clinical history. Donors in Cohort 3 who had recovered were those with two negative PCRs, healthcare professional clearance, or resolution of their symptoms. The data were produced by immunoSEQ multiplex PCR, yet TCRdb's version contains in-frame clones alone and is incomplete. The sample yields hundreds of thousands of clones, around nine tenths seen once.

The sequence was obtained from a middle-aged woman who had recovered from COVID-19. The chain couples TRBV7-3 to TRBJ2-1, with 8 bases aligning to TRBD1. The sample was PBMCs or T cells enriched from blood (not recorded which). The CDR3: CASRPPGGFYNEQFF. CDR3 nucleotide sequence: TGTGCCAGCAGGCCACCAGGGGGCTTCTACAATGAGCAGTTCTTC.